The next 8 T cell receptor beta chains were all read from a single sample in a study of cytomegalovirus exposure and HLA in healthy donors. PCR used 60 Vbeta primers and 13 Jbeta primers. Clones were sequenced by immunoSEQ multiplex PCR, and TCRdb holds only the in-frame ones, with some missing. This sample yields some 270,000 clones, of which 75% to 90% are seen a single time; 0.3% belongs to the top ten. Sequencing was performed on PBMCs. These TCRs come from a girl aged 2 to 9 in good health and CMV-seronegative.

The chain carries TRBV7-2 and TRBJ2-3, with unresolved D. V was pared by 2 bases and J by 0 bases, with 12 bases between. The CDR3 sequence is 16 residues long. Germline V lookup: CDR1 SGHTA, CDR2 FQGNSA. CDR3 DNA: TGTGCCAGCAGCTTATTAGCCAGATCAAGCACAGATACGCAGTATTTT. It codes for CASSLLARSSTDTQYF.

The V call is TRBV7-3, the J call TRBJ2-6, with D possibly matching TRBD1 (5 bases). V dropped 2 bases and J dropped 3 bases, with 5 bases sitting between them. The CDR3 length is 14 residues. Per the germline V gene, CDR1 is SGHTA and CDR2 is FQGTGA. In DNA form, the CDR3 reads TGTGCCAGCAGCTTACAGGGTGGGGCCAACGTCCTGACTTTC. Residues: CASSLQGGANVLTF.

This clone was seen only once. V is TRBV5-3 and J is TRBJ2-1, with D unclear. TRBV5-3 is an ORF, and what it does is uncertain. The germline V and J ends were trimmed by 1 base and 6 bases, with 5 bases remaining between them. The CDR3 is 12 residues long. In DNA form, the CDR3 reads TGTGCCAGAAGCTTGCCCTTCAATGAGCAGTTCTTC. It is translated as CARSLPFNEQFF.

V is TRBV28 and J is TRBJ2-3, with 10 bases fitting TRBD1. The germline CDR1 and CDR2 sequences are MDHEN and SYDVKM. The length of the CDR3 is 15 residues. J gave up 3 bases and V 5 bases, and 5 bases lay outside the gene matches. The CDR3 DNA sequence: TGTGCCAGCAGTCCCGGGACAGGGGTAACAGATACGCAGTATTTT. Its translation: CASSPGTGVTDTQYF. Using reference TRBV28 and TRBJ2-3 for the parts outside the CDR3, the full variable domain is DVKVTQSSRYLVKRTGEKVFLECVQDMDHENMFWYRQDPGLGLRLIYFSYDVKMKEKGDIPEGYSVSREKKERFSLILESASTNQTSMYLCASSPGTGVTDTQYFGPGTRLTVL.

This chain joins TRBV10-1 and TRBJ2-7; D unresolved. Germline CDR1 and CDR2: WNHNN and SYGVQD (reference sequence). The V and J ends lost 4 bases and 6 bases respectively, with 10 bases between them. The length of the CDR3 is 12 residues. The CDR3, as DNA: TGCGCCAGCAGTGGTGAGGTTTCCGAGCAGTACTTC. Protein product: CASSGEVSEQYF.

The V and J genes are TRBV5-6 and TRBJ2-7; 10 nucleotides agree with TRBD2. The junction had 11 bases not matched to a gene; V was cut back by 3 bases and J by 11 bases. The CDR3 is made up of 14 amino acids. Germline values: CDR1 SGHDT, CDR2 YYEEEE. CDR3 region: CASSSGTSARRKYF. CDR3 DNA: TGTGCCAGCAGCTCCGGGACTAGCGCCCGAAGGAAGTACTTC.

V usage is TRBV10-3 and J usage is TRBJ1-2, with D possibly being TRBD1 (6 bases). CDR1 and CDR2 from the germline V gene are ENHRY and SYGVKD. This CDR3 is built from 15 residues. V lost 6 bases and J 2 bases, leaving 16 bases between the germline ends. The CDR3: CAISQDRGQNYGYTF. CDR3 coding DNA: TGTGCCATCAGCCAAGACAGAGGACAGAACTATGGCTACACCTTC.

This chain connects TRBV9 to TRBJ1-3; D remains ambiguous. The CDR3 loop spans 16 amino acids. The V end lost 0 bases, the J end lost 4 bases, and 14 bases lay between the germline ends. From germline, CDR1 is SGDLS and CDR2 YYNGEE. The CDR3 DNA is TGTGCCAGCAGCGTAGGGGCCCCGGCGACCGGAAACACCATATATTTT. Encoded protein: CASSVGAPATGNTIYF. Looking up the rest from reference TRBV9 and TRBJ1-3 gives the full variable domain: DSGVTQTPKHLITATGQRVTLRCSPRSGDLSVYWYQQSLDQGLQFLIQYYNGEERAKGNILERFSAQQFPDLHSELNLSSLELGDSALYFCASSVGAPATGNTIYFGEGSWLTVV.